This T cell receptor (beta chain) was identified during a study of blood T cell repertoires in COVID-19. Study information: PBMCs, B-cell-depleted T cells, or T cells were the source of the cDNA or gDNA that made up the material.

The germline gives CDR1 MGHRA, CDR2 YSYEKL. V shed 0 bases and J shed 5 bases, with 16 bases lying between them. This CDR3 has 16 residues. In the study's own analysis: Reference gene primer amplification gave estimated nucleated cell counts. Assay used: immunoSEQ multiplex PCR; TCRdb lists only in-frame clones, some missing. V and J calls plus clone size are reproduced from that table; the DNA served to infer D and trimming. The sample has about 200,000 clones; 75% to 85% are singletons. The clonotype was recovered from a human donor in a cohort sampled during active COVID-19. The chain combines TRBV4-1 with TRBJ1-1; a possible D gene is TRBD1 (5 bases). Material: peripheral blood. The CDR3 spells CASSQDLNTGVTEAFF. The CDR3 nucleotides are TGCGCCAGCAGCCAAGATTTGAATACAGGTGTAACTGAAGCTTTCTTT.